This T cell receptor beta chain came from a study of OX40 agonist ivuxolimab in advanced cancers. In the study overall: Every 2 weeks, ivuxolimab was infused into the patients intravenously at between 0.01 and 10 mg/kg. Patients receiving dose escalation had hepatocellular carcinoma, melanoma, renal cell or head and neck cancer.

Study-level findings and limits: Clonal expansion was seen in CD4+ and CD8+ blood T cells by week 6 at 0.1 to 3.0 mg/kg.

Remarks on this clone: The antigen is not known.

Clones were sequenced by immunoSEQ multiplex PCR, and TCRdb holds only the in-frame ones, with some missing. The sample includes about 69,000 clones, approximately 90% of them seen just once. The germline V gene has CDR1 WSHSY and CDR2 SAAADI. The V and J ends lost 2 bases and 4 bases respectively, with 12 bases between them. This CDR3 region has 14 residues. The rearrangement joins TRBV10-2 to TRBJ2-7, with a possible D match to TRBD2 (5 bases). This clonotype originated in an adult with an advanced solid tumor such as melanoma, head and neck, liver or kidney cancer. This specimen consisted of CD4+ or CD8+ T cells sorted from blood, obtained in a trial of the OX40 agonist ivuxolimab. The CDR3 region is CASSEKGAGYEQYF. The CDR3 bases are TGCGCCAGCAGTGAGAAGGGAGCCGGGTACGAGCAGTACTTC.